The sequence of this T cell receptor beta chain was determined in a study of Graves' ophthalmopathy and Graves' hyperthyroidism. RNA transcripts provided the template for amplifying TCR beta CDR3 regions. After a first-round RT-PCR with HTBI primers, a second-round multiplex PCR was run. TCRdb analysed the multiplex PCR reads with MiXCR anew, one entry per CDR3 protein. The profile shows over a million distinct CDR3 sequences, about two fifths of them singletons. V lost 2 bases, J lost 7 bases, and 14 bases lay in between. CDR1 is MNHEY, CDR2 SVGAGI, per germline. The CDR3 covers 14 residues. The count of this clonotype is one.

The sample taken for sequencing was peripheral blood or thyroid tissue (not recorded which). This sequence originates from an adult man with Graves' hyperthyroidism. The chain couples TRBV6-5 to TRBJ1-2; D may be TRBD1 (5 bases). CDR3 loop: CASSYRDRSFGYTF. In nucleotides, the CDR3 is TGTGCCAGCAGTTACCGGGACCGCTCCTTTGGCTACACCTTC.